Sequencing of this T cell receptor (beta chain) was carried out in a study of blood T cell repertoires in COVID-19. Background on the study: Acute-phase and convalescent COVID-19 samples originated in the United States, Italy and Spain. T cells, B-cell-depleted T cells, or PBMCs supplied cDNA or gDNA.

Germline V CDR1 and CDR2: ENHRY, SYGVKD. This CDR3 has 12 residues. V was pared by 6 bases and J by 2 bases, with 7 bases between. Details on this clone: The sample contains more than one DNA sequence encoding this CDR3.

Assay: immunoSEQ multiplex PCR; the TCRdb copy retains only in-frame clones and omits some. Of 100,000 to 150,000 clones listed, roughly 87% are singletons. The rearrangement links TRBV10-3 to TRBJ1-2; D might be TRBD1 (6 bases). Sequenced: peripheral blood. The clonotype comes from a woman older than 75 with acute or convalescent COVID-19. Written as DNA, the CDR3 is TGTGCCATCAGGCAGGGGAACTATGGCTACACCTTC. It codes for CAIRQGNYGYTF.